This T cell receptor beta chain was retrieved from a study of cytotoxic CD8 clonotypes in ibrutinib-treated CLL. About the study: Sample averages reached 255,043 productive templates and 94,082 productive rearrangements.

As concerns this clone: Its matching antigen is unknown.

This CDR3 has 17 amino acids. J was trimmed by 3 bases and V by 2 bases; bases with no gene match: 10. TCRdb keeps only in-frame clones here, not all; method: immunoSEQ multiplex PCR. The sample shows roughly 58,000 clones, roughly 54% of them seen only once. General observations from the study: Once treatment began, public clonotypes, which were uncommon, contracted or stayed stable. Clonality went up at ibrutinib response and then declined back toward baseline at progression.

The clonotype was recovered from a human donor with chronic lymphocytic leukemia. Source: PBMCs, taken at disease progression, from a patient treated with ibrutinib. This chain links TRBV5-3 with TRBJ2-1, with TRBD2 identical over 8 bases. Being an ORF, TRBV5-3 has a function that is uncertain. CDR3 protein: CARSFPGGSGNYNEQFF. The CDR3 nucleotides are TGTGCCAGAAGCTTCCCCGGGGGTAGCGGGAACTACAATGAGCAGTTCTTC.